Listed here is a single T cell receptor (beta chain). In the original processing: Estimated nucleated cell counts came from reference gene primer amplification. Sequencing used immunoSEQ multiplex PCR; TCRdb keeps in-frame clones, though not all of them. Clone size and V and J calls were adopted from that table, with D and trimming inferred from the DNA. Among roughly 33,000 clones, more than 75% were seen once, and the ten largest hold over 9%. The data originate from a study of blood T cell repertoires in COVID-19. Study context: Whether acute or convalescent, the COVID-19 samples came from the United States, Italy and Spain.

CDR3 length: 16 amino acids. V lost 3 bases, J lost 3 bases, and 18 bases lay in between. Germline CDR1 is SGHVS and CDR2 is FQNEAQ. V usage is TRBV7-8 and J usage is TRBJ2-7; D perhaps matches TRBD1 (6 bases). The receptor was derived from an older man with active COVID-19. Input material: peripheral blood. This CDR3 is CASSLDSGHNLYEQYF. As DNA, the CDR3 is TGTGCCAGCAGCTTGGACTCGGGACACAATCTCTACGAGCAGTACTTC.